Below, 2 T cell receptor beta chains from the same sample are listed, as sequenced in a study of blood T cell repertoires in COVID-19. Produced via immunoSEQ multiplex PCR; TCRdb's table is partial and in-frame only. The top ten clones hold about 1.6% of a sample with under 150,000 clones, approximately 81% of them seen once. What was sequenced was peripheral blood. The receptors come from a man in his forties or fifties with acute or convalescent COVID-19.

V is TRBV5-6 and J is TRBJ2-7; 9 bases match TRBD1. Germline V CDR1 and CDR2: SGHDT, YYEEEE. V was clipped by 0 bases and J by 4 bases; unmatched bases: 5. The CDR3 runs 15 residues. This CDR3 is CASSLVGQGLYEQYF. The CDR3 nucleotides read TGTGCCAGCAGCTTGGTGGGACAGGGACTTTACGAGCAGTACTTC.

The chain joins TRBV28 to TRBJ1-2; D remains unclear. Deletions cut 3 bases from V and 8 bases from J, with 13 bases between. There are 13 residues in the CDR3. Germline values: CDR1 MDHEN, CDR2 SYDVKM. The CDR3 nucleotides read TGTGCCAGCAGTTTCGGGAAGGTAGGCGGCTACACCTTC. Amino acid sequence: CASSFGKVGGYTF.